These T cell receptor beta chains were read from a single sample in a study of identical twins. TCRdb reanalysed the 5' RACE reads using MiXCR and keeps one entry per CDR3 protein. Counted here are about 690,000 distinct CDR3 sequences, 5.5% to 7.5% occurring once; the ten biggest clones make up 1.5% to 2%. Sample: naive T cells sorted from blood. These receptors came from a man aged 18-30 years in good health. Both conserved end residues are part of each CDR3. D genes are given only for firm matches. Size values are once, few and many counts, or a class for expanded clones, and some rows have none.

clone_size	d_call	v_call	j_call	cdr3_aa	cdr3_nt
many	TRBD1	TRBV12-3/TRBV12-4	TRBJ2-5	CASSLDRGLKTQYF	TGTGCCAGCAGTTTAGACAGGGGGCTGAAGACCCAGTACTTC
many	.	TRBV10-3	TRBJ1-5	CAISEGMMGANQPQHF	TGTGCCATCAGTGAGGGGATGATGGGGGCGAATCAGCCCCAGCATTTT
many	TRBD2	TRBV4-1	TRBJ2-3	CASSEGSLAGSADTQYF	TGCGCCAGCAGCGAAGGGAGCCTAGCGGGATCGGCAGATACGCAGTATTTT
many	TRBD1	TRBV28	TRBJ2-7	CASTPGTGLDEQYF	TGTGCCAGCACCCCGGGGACAGGGCTCGACGAGCAGTACTTC
.	TRBD2	TRBV10-3	TRBJ2-7	CAISEPAGTRSYEQYF	TGTGCCATCAGTGAGCCGGCCGGGACTAGGTCCTACGAGCAGTACTTC
.	.	TRBV7-9	TRBJ1-2	CASSLAGQKNYGYTF	TGTGCCAGCAGCTTAGCGGGACAAAAAAACTATGGCTACACCTTC
many	.	TRBV12-3/TRBV12-4	TRBJ2-5	CASSLRTVQETQYF	TGTGCCAGCAGTTTAAGGACAGTACAAGAGACCCAGTACTTC
few	.	TRBV5-1	TRBJ2-4	CASSLTSTLAKNIQYF	TGCGCCAGCAGCTTGACCAGCACCCTAGCCAAAAACATTCAGTACTTC
many	.	TRBV10-3	TRBJ2-1	CAIRGETTRYNEQFF	TGTGCCATCAGGGGTGAAACCACTAGATACAATGAGCAGTTCTTC
.	.	TRBV10-3	TRBJ2-1	CAISENAPGDEQFF	TGTGCCATCAGTGAGAATGCCCCGGGCGATGAGCAGTTCTTC
few	.	TRBV5-6	TRBJ2-5	CASTTRGLETQYF	TGTGCCAGCACCACGAGGGGGTTGGAGACCCAGTACTTC
few	TRBD1	TRBV7-2	TRBJ1-2	CASSSSSGTGKGGYTF	TGTGCCAGCAGCTCATCCTCCGGGACAGGGAAAGGTGGCTACACCTTC
many	TRBD1	TRBV12-3/TRBV12-4	TRBJ1-6	CASSPIGTGWTNSPLHF	TGTGCCAGCAGTCCAATCGGGACAGGGTGGACCAATTCACCCCTCCACTTT
.	TRBD2	TRBV3-1	TRBJ2-7	CASRTLAGAEQYF	TGTGCCAGCAGGACCCTAGCGGGAGCCGAGCAGTACTTC
.	TRBD1	TRBV4-3	TRBJ2-1	CASSQTTGTNEQFF	TGCGCCAGCAGCCAAACGACAGGGACCAATGAGCAGTTCTTC
.	.	TRBV14	TRBJ1-2	CASSQDQDDGYTF	TGTGCCAGCAGCCAAGATCAAGATGATGGCTACACCTTC
.	.	TRBV5-6	TRBJ1-1	CASGEMNTEAFF	TGTGCCAGCGGGGAGATGAACACTGAAGCTTTCTTT
few	TRBD1	TRBV2	TRBJ1-2	CASLGTGGYYGYTF	TGTGCCAGCCTCGGGACAGGAGGGTATTATGGCTACACCTTC
many	.	TRBV20-1	TRBJ1-5	CSASPGVTSNQPQHF	TGCAGTGCTAGTCCAGGGGTTACGAGCAATCAGCCCCAGCATTTT
.	TRBD1	TRBV20-1	TRBJ1-5	CSASAGTGNNQPQHF	TGCAGTGCTAGCGCCGGGACAGGGAACAATCAGCCCCAGCATTTT
few	.	TRBV7-6	TRBJ1-2	CASSRGTYSYGYTF	TGTGCCAGCAGCAGAGGGACCTACTCCTATGGCTACACCTTC
many	TRBD2	TRBV20-1	TRBJ2-1	CSARDHRFEREVLGNEQFF	TGCAGTGCTAGAGATCACCGTTTCGAGCGGGAGGTCTTAGGCAATGAGCAGTTCTTC
.	.	TRBV12-3/TRBV12-4	TRBJ2-3	CASGLTDMQYF	TGTGCCAGCGGACTCACAGATATGCAGTATTTT
many	TRBD1	TRBV20-1	TRBJ1-1	CSASWGGGGYTEAFF	TGCAGTGCTAGCTGGGGAGGAGGGGGCTACACTGAAGCTTTCTTT
many	.	TRBV5-1	TRBJ2-1	CASSLAIDYNEQFF	TGCGCCAGCAGCCTAGCAATCGATTACAATGAGCAGTTCTTC
many	.	TRBV12-3/TRBV12-4	TRBJ2-5	CASSFRSLKTQYF	TGTGCCAGCAGTTTTAGGAGTCTCAAGACCCAGTACTTC
few	TRBD1	TRBV7-2	TRBJ1-1	CASSLRGDRANTEAFF	TGTGCCAGCAGCTTAAGGGGGGACAGGGCGAACACTGAAGCTTTCTTT
many	.	TRBV20-1	TRBJ2-2	CSARVGGNTGELFF	TGCAGTGCTAGAGTTGGGGGGAACACCGGGGAGCTGTTTTTT
many	TRBD1	TRBV12-3/TRBV12-4	TRBJ1-6	CASSRDRGDSPLHF	TGTGCCAGCAGCCGGGACAGAGGAGACTCACCCCTCCACTTT